Reported below is one T cell receptor (beta chain). What it binds is not known. The PCR employed 60 Vbeta primers together with 13 Jbeta primers. Data came from immunoSEQ multiplex PCR; TCRdb stores just in-frame clones and leaves some out. The sample includes some 170,000 clones, 70% to 85% of them seen just once. This specimen comes from a study of cytomegalovirus exposure and HLA in healthy donors. Whole-study findings and limits: Overall, approximately 180 TCR beta chains were annotated as cytomegalovirus-associated. A later analysis linked a missense variant in DCLRE1C to the trimming of TCR beta V and J genes. Accurate prediction of HLA-A and HLA-B alleles (for most subjects) was reportedly achieved from TCR beta sequences. Among CMV-associated TCR beta chains, most appeared HLA-restricted in a later analysis.

Specimen: PBMCs. The TCR was taken from a human donor in good health.

CDR3 protein: CASSYRDGLAGYTF. The CDR3 DNA sequence: TGTGCCAGCAGCTACAGGGATGGGCTTGCTGGCTACACCTTC. The chain combines TRBV7-2 with TRBJ1-2; TRBD1 might be the D (6 bases). The CDR3 has 14 residues. The V and J ends lost 4 bases and 7 bases respectively, with 16 bases between them. Germline CDR1 and CDR2: SGHTA and FQGNSA.